This T cell receptor beta chain was captured by sequencing in a study of response to subunit inactivated influenza vaccine. CDR1 SGHRS and CDR2 YFSETQ come from the germline V gene. V was clipped by 2 bases and J by 9 bases; unmatched bases: 5. This CDR3 is 16 amino acids long. Study observations and caveats: Authors suggested that a seasonal influenza vaccination recruits few new T cells each time.

Each CDR3 protein is one row after TCRdb ran MiXCR on the RT-PCR reads. The sample includes roughly 500,000 distinct CDR3 sequences, 20% to 25% of them seen just once. This clonotype has more than one count but fewer than ten. Its antigen remains unknown. These data were likewise used in another study, on T cells expressing NK-cell markers. That report adds: Synthesis of TCR beta cDNA relied on 5'RACE template switching carrying UMIs.

The chain links TRBV5-1 to TRBJ2-1; 16 bases align to TRBD2. The sample consisted of CD4+ T cells sorted from PBMCs, taken 12 days after vaccination. The TCR comes from a man in his forties or fifties who received an inactivated influenza vaccine. CDR3 nucleotide sequence: TGCGCCAGCAGCTTCGGGACTAGCGGGAGGGCCGGTGAGCAGTTCTTC. It codes for CASSFGTSGRAGEQFF.